The 19 T cell receptor beta chains presented below share a single source sample, sequenced in a study of blood T cell repertoires in COVID-19. Clones were sequenced by immunoSEQ multiplex PCR, and TCRdb holds only the in-frame ones, with some missing. The sample yields about 71,000 clones, about nine tenths seen once. The specimen was peripheral blood. Every receptor here comes from a young man with acute or convalescent COVID-19.

The chain uses TRBV6-5 and TRBJ1-1; TRBD1 is a possible D gene (5 bases). CDR1 and CDR2 from the germline V gene are MNHEY and SVGAGI. V lost 6 bases to trimming and J lost 3 bases, with 17 bases between them. This CDR3 comprises 15 residues. CDR3 sequence: CASSYRTPRYTEAFF. The CDR3 nucleotides read TGTGCCAGCAGCTATAGGACACCGCGTTACACTGAAGCTTTCTTT.

The chain uses TRBV5-5 and TRBJ2-2, with unresolved D. Between the trimmed V and J ends, which lost 6 bases and 1 base, there was a span of 16 bases. CDR3 length: 16 amino acids. CDR1 and CDR2 (germline): SGHKS, YYEKEE (reference sequence). The CDR3 here is CASTHHPVRNTGELFF. Written as DNA, the CDR3 is TGTGCCAGCACCCACCACCCAGTCAGGAACACCGGGGAGCTGTTTTTT. The full variable domain, its missing parts supplied by reference TRBV5-5 and TRBJ2-2, is DAGVTQSPTHLIKTRGQQVTLRCSPISGHKSVSWYQQVLGQGPQFIFQYYEKEERGRGNFPDRFSARQFPNYSSELNVNALLLGDSALYLCASTHHPVRNTGELFFGEGSRLTVL.

This clone was seen once. The genes are TRBV4-1 and TRBJ2-7, with a tentative D call TRBD2 (5 bases). V lost 2 bases and J lost 6, with 17 bases in between. The germline CDR1 and CDR2 sequences are MGHRA and YSYEKL. The CDR3 runs 15 residues. CDR3 in amino acids: CASSQSFSSGGEQYF. Written as DNA, the CDR3 is TGCGCCAGCAGCCAATCCTTTTCCAGCGGAGGCGAGCAGTACTTC.

The CDR3 DNA follows: TGCGCCAGCAGTGTCGGGGGTGGCACCGGGGAGCTGTTTTTT. It translates to CASSVGGGTGELFF. V gene TRBV10-1 combines with J gene TRBJ2-2; TRBD2 might be the D (6 bases). Germline-derived CDR1 and CDR2 are WNHNN and SYGVQD (reference sequence). V was pared by 4 bases and J by 4 bases, with 10 bases between. There are 14 residues in the CDR3.

The chain joins TRBV5-1 to TRBJ2-7; perhaps TRBD1 as D (6 bases). V was shortened by 0 bases and J by 2 bases, with 9 bases between the two germline ends. This CDR3 comprises 14 residues. Germline V gene data show CDR1 as SGHRS and CDR2 as YFSETQ. CDR3 in amino acids: CASSLGGPAYEQYV. CDR3 in DNA: TGCGCCAGCAGCTTGGGGGGGCCGGCCTACGAGCAGTACGTC.

As DNA, the CDR3 is TGTGCCAGCAGCTTAGGCAGGGGGATCGGCGGCTATGGCTACACCTTC. This sequence encodes CASSLGRGIGGYGYTF. V and J are TRBV13 and TRBJ1-2; 7 bases align to TRBD1. Germline V gene data show CDR1 as PRHDT and CDR2 as FYEKMQ (reference sequence). This CDR3 has 16 residues. V was pared by 0 bases and J by 4 bases, with 8 bases of the junction left unmatched. The full variable domain, completed using reference TRBV13 and TRBJ1-2, is AAGVIQSPRHLIKEKRETATLKCYPIPRHDTVYWYQQGPGQDPQFLISFYEKMQSDKGSIPDRFSAQQFSDYHSELNMSSLELGDSALYFCASSLGRGIGGYGYTFGSGTRLTVV.

The chain links TRBV6-6 to TRBJ2-3; no firm D call. The CDR3 consists of 15 residues. V lost 5 bases and J 0 bases, leaving 12 bases between the germline ends. Per germline, CDR1 MNHNY and CDR2 SVGAGI (reference sequence). CDR3 amino acids: CASSEVNPSTDTQYF. The DNA of the CDR3 is TGTGCCAGCAGTGAGGTGAATCCTAGCACAGATACGCAGTATTTT.

The chain carries TRBV11-1 and TRBJ2-3, with 7 bases fitting TRBD2. V lost 4 bases to trimming and J lost 0 bases; unmatched junction nucleotides: 7. Germline V gives CDR1 SGHAT, CDR2 FQDESV (reference sequence). This CDR3 has 16 residues. CDR3 sequence (DNA): TGTGCCAGCAGCTCTCGGACTAGTCCTAGCACAGATACGCAGTATTTT. It yields the protein CASSSRTSPSTDTQYF.

The V and J genes are TRBV6-6 and TRBJ1-1, with 7 bases lining up with TRBD1. CDR1 and CDR2 (germline): MNHNY, SVGAGI (reference sequence). The CDR3 totals 13 residues. V trimming: 2 bases; J trimming: 3 bases; junction bases outside the gene matches: 0. The CDR3 DNA is TGTGCCAGCAGTTACGGGACAGACACTGAAGCTTTCTTT. It specifies CASSYGTDTEAFF.

The rearrangement joins TRBV19 to TRBJ1-2; a possible D gene is TRBD1 (6 bases). The CDR3 is 14 amino acids. With 6 bases removed from V and 5 bases from J, the gap between germline ends came to 16 bases. Germline lookup yields CDR1 LNHDA and CDR2 SQIVND (reference sequence). The CDR3 bases are TGTGCCAGTAGGTCTGGGGGGGCGCGATATGGCTACACCTTC. It specifies CASRSGGARYGYTF.

The V gene is TRBV18, the J gene TRBJ1-1, with D possibly being TRBD1 (6 bases). The CDR3 has 15 residues. Trimming removed 2 bases from V and 1 base from J, with 11 bases in between. Germline lookup yields CDR1 KGHSH and CDR2 LQKENI. CDR3 in DNA: TGTGCCAGCTCACCAATTCTACAGGGGAACACTGAAGCTTTCTTT. Protein product: CASSPILQGNTEAFF.

This chain uses TRBV3-1 (or the pseudogene TRBV3-2) with TRBJ1-1; 7 positions match TRBD1. Germline V CDR1 and CDR2: LGHDT, YNNKEL (reference sequence). The length of the CDR3 is 12 residues. V lost 1 base to trimming and J lost 7 bases; unmatched junction nucleotides: 0. The CDR3 protein is CASSQGTGEAFF. CDR3 nucleotide sequence: TGTGCCAGCAGCCAAGGGACAGGTGAAGCTTTCTTT.

V and J are TRBV5-1 and TRBJ1-2; D is unclear. The V end was cut by 4 bases, the J end by 2 bases, with 12 bases between. This CDR3 region has 14 residues. The germline gives CDR1 SGHRS, CDR2 YFSETQ. The DNA for the CDR3 is TGCGCCAGCAGCCCTGTTGGCACCAACTATGGCTACACCTTC. Translated: CASSPVGTNYGYTF.

The rearrangement links TRBV27 to TRBJ2-2, with TRBD2 as a possible D gene (6 bases). The V and J ends lost 6 bases and 6 bases respectively, with 14 bases between them. Germline V gene data show CDR1 as MNHEY and CDR2 as SMNVEV (reference sequence). The CDR3 totals 14 residues. This CDR3 is CASSRTTHAGELFF. The CDR3 coding sequence is TGTGCCAGCAGCCGGACTACCCATGCCGGGGAGCTGTTTTTT.

This chain connects TRBV27 to TRBJ1-4, with D uncertain. The CDR3 extends over 14 amino acids. The germline V gene encodes CDR1 MNHEY and CDR2 SMNVEV (reference sequence). The V end was cut by 2 bases, the J end by 1 base, with 5 bases between. CDR3 sequence (DNA): TGTGCCAGCAGTTTACGAGTAACTAATGAAAAACTGTTTTTT. As protein: CASSLRVTNEKLFF.

The V gene is TRBV5-8, the J gene TRBJ1-6, with D possibly TRBD1 on 5 matching bases. Germline CDR1 reads SGHTS; CDR2 reads YDEGEE. V was cut by 4 bases and J by 0 bases, with 14 bases left in between. The CDR3 covers 17 residues. In nucleotides, the CDR3 is TGTGCCAGCAGCCCCGGGGGTTTGAGCTCCTATAATTCACCCCTCCACTTT. This translates into CASSPGGLSSYNSPLHF.

This CDR3 reads CAISGNRGSGNTIYF. CDR3 DNA sequence: TGTGCCATCTCAGGAAACAGGGGCTCTGGAAACACCATATATTTT. J is TRBJ1-3 and V is TRBV10-3, with 7 bases matching TRBD1. The ends lost 8 bases at V and 0 bases at J; junction bases unmatched: 7. CDR1 is ENHRY and CDR2 is SYGVKD in the germline V gene. The CDR3 extends over 15 amino acids.

The rearrangement joins TRBV5-4 to TRBJ2-1, with TRBD1 matching 9 bases. The CDR3 has 15 residues. V gave up 2 bases and J gave up 7 bases; unmatched junction bases: 7. Germline V gives CDR1 SGHNT, CDR2 YYREEE (reference sequence). The CDR3 spells CASSFGGDRVNEQFF. In DNA form, the CDR3 reads TGTGCCAGCAGCTTCGGTGGGGACAGGGTTAATGAGCAGTTCTTC. The whole variable domain, filled in from reference TRBV5-4 and TRBJ2-1, reads ETGVTQSPTHLIKTRGQQVTLRCSSQSGHNTVSWYQQALGQGPQFIFQYYREEENGRGNFPPRFSGLQFPNYSSELNVNALELDDSALYLCASSFGGDRVNEQFFGPGTRLTVL.

The J gene is TRBJ1-1, the V gene TRBV5-1; 7 bases map to TRBD1. CDR1 SGHRS and CDR2 YFSETQ come from the germline V gene. J was trimmed by 0 bases and V by 3 bases; bases with no gene match: 11. The CDR3 has 17 amino acids. CDR3 region: CASSSTSGQPLNTEAFF. The DNA of the CDR3 is TGCGCCAGCAGCTCCACTTCGGGACAGCCACTGAACACTGAAGCTTTCTTT.